These 14 T cell receptor beta chains were all obtained from the same sample, sequenced in a study of blood T cell repertoires in COVID-19. Libraries were prepared by immunoSEQ multiplex PCR; TCRdb keeps only in-frame clonotypes and omits some of them. The profile shows around 300,000 clones, around 86% of them singletons. The specimen was peripheral blood. The receptors were gathered from a man aged 50-59 years with active or convalescent COVID-19.

J is TRBJ2-2 and V is TRBV24-1; 9 bases map to TRBD1. The CDR3 has 16 amino acids. Per germline, CDR1 KGHDR and CDR2 SFDVKD. The trim removed 7 bases at V and 5 bases at J, leaving 10 bases unmatched. This CDR3 is CATSTYRGRETGELFF. In DNA form, the CDR3 reads TGTGCCACCAGCACCTACAGGGGGCGAGAGACCGGGGAGCTGTTTTTT.

The chain links TRBV28 to TRBJ2-4; 8 bases are a match to TRBD1. With V trimmed by 2 bases and J by 8 bases, 5 bases remained unmatched. The CDR3 spans 14 residues. From germline, CDR1 is MDHEN and CDR2 SYDVKM. As DNA, the CDR3 is TGTGCCAGCAGTTTACCCGACAGGGGATACATTCAGTACTTC. Translating gives CASSLPDRGYIQYF.

The genes are TRBV4-1 and TRBJ2-7; no clear D gene. Trimming took 1 base from V and 0 from J, leaving 16 bases between them. The CDR3 spans 17 residues. The germline V gene has CDR1 MGHRA and CDR2 YSYEKL. Here the CDR3 DNA reads TGCGCCAGCAGCCAAGCTCTGGGCAGTATGAGCTCCTACGAGCAGTACTTC. It translates to CASSQALGSMSSYEQYF.

The rearrangement links TRBV28 to TRBJ1-1; D gene ambiguous. This CDR3 has 12 residues. Per the germline V gene, CDR1 is MDHEN and CDR2 is SYDVKM. The V gene lost 5 bases and the J gene lost 7 bases, with 11 bases spanning the gap. The DNA of the CDR3 is TGTGCCAGCAGTGCAGGCGAAGTTGAAGCTTTCTTT. As protein: CASSAGEVEAFF.

The V gene is TRBV7-9, the J gene TRBJ1-2, with TRBD1 identical over 10 bases. Germline values: CDR1 SEHNR, CDR2 FQNEAQ (reference sequence). Trimming cost V 5 bases and J 3 bases; bases outside gene matches: 9. CDR3 length: 16 residues. The CDR3 DNA reads TGTGCCAGCAGCACAAACCCGGGACAGGGGTACTATGGCTACACCTTC. Protein: CASSTNPGQGYYGYTF.

Concerning this clone itself: The sample carries other DNA sequences with the same CDR3. The chain employs TRBV24-1 and TRBJ2-1; 8 positions agree with TRBD2. CDR3 size: 16 residues. J lost 0 bases, V lost 4 bases, and 4 bases had no gene match. Germline V gives CDR1 KGHDR, CDR2 SFDVKD. CDR3 in DNA: TGTGCCACCAGTGACCCGGGAGGGAGCTCCTACAATGAGCAGTTCTTC. Encoded protein: CATSDPGGSSYNEQFF.

V and J are TRBV2 and TRBJ2-5; D gene uncertain. Germline CDR1 is SNHLY and CDR2 is FYNNEI. The V gene lost 3 bases and the J gene lost 1 base, with 6 bases spanning the gap. The CDR3 is 13 residues long. The chain's CDR3 is CASSEASQETQYF. CDR3 bases: TGTGCCAGCAGTGAGGCAAGCCAAGAGACCCAGTACTTC.

The rearrangement links TRBV10-3 to TRBJ1-2; TRBD1 agrees at 7 bases. From germline, CDR1 is ENHRY and CDR2 SYGVKD. V gave up 3 bases and J gave up 0 bases; unmatched junction bases: 1. This CDR3 contains 14 residues. CDR3 sequence reads: CAISEGQANYGYTF. CDR3 nucleotide sequence: TGTGCCATCAGTGAAGGACAGGCTAACTATGGCTACACCTTC.

This chain joins TRBV11-2 and TRBJ1-1, with D perhaps TRBD1 (5 bases). Germline loops: CDR1 SGHAT, CDR2 FQNNGV. The CDR3 covers 13 residues. The germline V and J ends were trimmed by 0 bases and 6 bases, with 8 bases remaining between them. Here the CDR3 DNA reads TGTGCCAGCAGCTTAGAAACAGGTTCTGAAGCTTTCTTT. As protein: CASSLETGSEAFF.

In its sample, this clone was seen a few times. The V and J genes are TRBV11-2 and TRBJ1-3, with D unresolved. This CDR3 spans 16 amino acids. Germline values: CDR1 SGHAT, CDR2 FQNNGV. Trimming left V 3 bases short and J 0 bases short, with 12 bases between. This chain's CDR3 is CASSLKLGSSGNTIYF. In DNA form, the CDR3 reads TGTGCCAGCAGCTTGAAACTAGGCAGCTCTGGAAACACCATATATTTT.

The rearrangement joins TRBV19 to TRBJ1-2, with 8 bases aligning to TRBD1. There are 14 residues in the CDR3. The germline V gene has CDR1 LNHDA and CDR2 SQIVND (reference sequence). The junction had 9 bases not matched to a gene; V was cut back by 7 bases and J by 5 bases. In DNA, the CDR3 is TGTGCCAGTAATCGACAGGGGACTTCTTATGGCTACACCTTC. Translated: CASNRQGTSYGYTF.

The rearrangement uses TRBV6-2 or TRBV6-3 and TRBJ2-7; no clear D. The germline V gene encodes CDR1 MNHEY and CDR2 SVGEGT. Trimming removed 4 bases at V and 4 bases at J, with 17 bases between. CDR3 length: 15 amino acids. The CDR3 DNA reads TGTGCCAGCAGTTGGGTGGCGGCCAAACTGTACGAGCAGTACTTC. Translating it yields CASSWVAAKLYEQYF.

This clone was detected only a few times. V and J are TRBV27 and TRBJ1-4, with a possible D match to TRBD1 (6 bases). The CDR3 covers 14 residues. The germline gives CDR1 MNHEY, CDR2 SMNVEV (reference sequence). The V end lost 6 bases, the J end lost 6 bases, and 14 bases lay between the germline ends. The CDR3 DNA reads TGTGCCAGCAGACCTAACAGGGATTATGAAAAACTGTTTTTT. Its translation: CASRPNRDYEKLFF. Combining the CDR3 with reference TRBV27 and TRBJ1-4 gives the whole variable domain EAQVTQNPRYLITVTGKKLTVTCSQNMNHEYMSWYRQDPGLGLRQIYYSMNVEVTDKGDVPEGYKVSRKEKRNFPLILESPSPNQTSLYFCASRPNRDYEKLFFGSGTQLSVL.

The table lists this clone with a few counts. The chain couples TRBV11-2 to TRBJ1-1; TRBD1 matches at 9 bases. V shed 3 bases, J shed 3 bases, and the junction held 5 bases outside the gene matches. Germline V gene sequence: CDR1 SGHAT, CDR2 FQNNGV. The CDR3 sequence is 15 residues long. The CDR3 DNA follows: TGTGCCAGCAGCTTTAGTTACAGGGGGCACACTGAAGCTTTCTTT. Its translation: CASSFSYRGHTEAFF.